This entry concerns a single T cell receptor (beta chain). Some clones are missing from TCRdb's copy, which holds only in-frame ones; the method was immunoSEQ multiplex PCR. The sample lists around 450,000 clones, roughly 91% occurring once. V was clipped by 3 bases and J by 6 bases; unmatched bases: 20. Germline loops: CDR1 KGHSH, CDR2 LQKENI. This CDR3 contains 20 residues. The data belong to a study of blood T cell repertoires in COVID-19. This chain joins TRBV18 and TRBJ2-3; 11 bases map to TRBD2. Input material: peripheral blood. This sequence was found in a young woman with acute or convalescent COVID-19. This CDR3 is CASSPPDFLLAGDPLDTQYF. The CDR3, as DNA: TGTGCCAGCTCACCGCCTGACTTTTTACTAGCGGGGGATCCCTTGGATACGCAGTATTTT.